The rows below give T cell receptor beta chains drawn from one sample of a study of T cell changes during pregnancy in multiple sclerosis. Only in-frame clones appear in the TCRdb table, and some are missing; sequencing was by immunoSEQ multiplex PCR. The data contain tens of thousands of clones, roughly nine tenths of them singletons. The sample here was peripheral blood, taken in the first trimester of pregnancy. The receptors here all came from a female donor in good health, enrolled as a control in a pregnancy study. The CDR3 runs from the conserved cysteine through the conserved F or W. Each record gives: V gene, clone size, CDR3 length, CDR3 protein. Clone size is shown for a subset of rows, as once, few, many or a class of expanded clone.

V: TRBV5-8
size: -
length: 14
CDR3: CASSRDPSGETQYF

V: TRBV5-1
size: -
length: 15
CDR3: CASSDRQGGTYEQYF

V: TRBV12-5
size: -
length: 14
CDR3: CASGLDIASGEQFF

V: TRBV5-1
size: once
length: 15
CDR3: CASSLAAASTDTQYF

V: TRBV7-2
size: -
length: 14
CDR3: CASIEGGGRETQYF

V: TRBV28
size: -
length: 14
CDR3: CASSFLEGRYEQYF

V: TRBV14
size: -
length: 16
CDR3: CASTPRAGSSTDTQYF

V: TRBV2
size: -
length: 15
CDR3: CASSFILTGANGYTF

V: TRBV19
size: once
length: 17
CDR3: CASSIPGLATGANVLTF

V: TRBV2
size: -
length: 14
CDR3: CASRQGASNEKLFF

V: TRBV6-5
size: -
length: 14
CDR3: CASSSSGRTNEQFF

V: TRBV5-6
size: -
length: 15
CDR3: CASSLVAGGTWEQYF

V: TRBV5-4
size: -
length: 12
CDR3: CASSLVQETQYF

V: TRBV6-1
size: -
length: 15
CDR3: CASHLQGRVEETQYF

V: TRBV28
size: once
length: 14
CDR3: CASTGVLTGNTIYF

V: TRBV30
size: -
length: 13
CDR3: CAWSVLEMYGYTF

V: TRBV18
size: few
length: 13
CDR3: CASSPNTAQPQHF

V: TRBV9
size: -
length: 15
CDR3: CASSAGDIDYTEAFF

V: TRBV29-1
size: -
length: 14
CDR3: CSVASGSRSYEQYF

V: TRBV5-6
size: -
length: 14
CDR3: CASSLGQNHYGYTF

V: TRBV6-5
size: -
length: 14
CDR3: CASSYSFTGDEQYF

V: TRBV7-9
size: -
length: 14
CDR3: CASIRTGSGNTIYF

V: TRBV19
size: -
length: 16
CDR3: CASSMGPGQGLYEQYF

V: TRBV7-9
size: once
length: 14
CDR3: CASSLGQGDGEQYF

V: TRBV27
size: -
length: 15
CDR3: CASSSLQGSRETQYF

V: TRBV4-1
size: -
length: 13
CDR3: CASSHGDRVAQFF

V: TRBV18
size: -
length: 16
CDR3: CASSPPDRGYSYEQYF

V: TRBV6-1
size: -
length: 12
CDR3: CASSGGGYEQYF

V: TRBV5-1
size: -
length: 13
CDR3: CASSPWRVDEQYF

V: TRBV6-1
size: -
length: 14
CDR3: CASTGVAATGELFF

V: TRBV9
size: -
length: 15
CDR3: CASSLTPLETDTQYF

V: TRBV5-4
size: -
length: 14
CDR3: CASSLQGAEETQYF

V: TRBV6-5
size: -
length: 15
CDR3: CASSPLGVQNHGYTF

V: TRBV4-2
size: -
length: 16
CDR3: CASSHDREQGRDGYTF

V: TRBV29-1
size: once
length: 13
CDR3: CSVLSGSLNEQFF

V: TRBV5-4
size: -
length: 15
CDR3: CASSSDRVGSYGYTF

V: TRBV6-4
size: -
length: 17
CDR3: CASSDYTSLHLPLTQYF

V: TRBV5-4
size: -
length: 15
CDR3: CASSSRQGSYNEQFF

V: TRBV7-6
size: -
length: 16
CDR3: CASSFRTSGFYNEQFF

V: TRBV7-9
size: -
length: 13
CDR3: CASSLLGGDTQYF

V: TRBV9
size: -
length: 16
CDR3: CASSSGLAAYTDTQYF

V: TRBV7-8
size: -
length: 16
CDR3: CASSPGQRGGYNEQFF

V: TRBV4-2
size: -
length: 17
CDR3: CASSQDQGTGLGYGYTF

V: TRBV15
size: -
length: 15
CDR3: CATTGLAGLPGELFF

V: TRBV27
size: -
length: 13
CDR3: CASSMRGSNEQFF

V: TRBV2
size: once
length: 15
CDR3: CASSEGFTANEKLFF

V: TRBV5-6
size: -
length: 17
CDR3: CASSLDPLQKTNYEQYF

V: TRBV28
size: -
length: 11
CDR3: CASSFSYEQYF

V: TRBV11-2
size: once
length: 13
CDR3: CASSQRGLHEQYF